One and the same sample provided the 14 T cell receptor beta chains below, sequenced in a study of blood T cell repertoires in COVID-19. Sequenced by immunoSEQ multiplex PCR; TCRdb stores in-frame clones only, minus some. The table lists a few hundred thousand clones, roughly 87% of them singletons, with less than 2.5% in the top ten. Sequencing was carried out using peripheral blood. The receptors come from a man between 18 and 29 years old with active or convalescent COVID-19.

The V gene is TRBV19, the J gene TRBJ2-1; 8 bases fit TRBD1. This CDR3 has 15 residues. CDR1 LNHDA and CDR2 SQIVND come from the germline V gene (reference sequence). V lost 6 bases to trimming and J lost 7 bases; unmatched junction nucleotides: 11. The CDR3 protein is CASRQGTGVINEQFF. The CDR3 bases are TGTGCCAGTAGACAAGGGACAGGCGTCATTAATGAGCAGTTCTTC.

This chain connects TRBV3-1 (or the pseudogene TRBV3-2) to TRBJ1-5; D is unresolved. V was clipped by 0 bases and J by 5 bases, with 5 bases between them. Germline-derived CDR1 and CDR2 are LGHDT and YNNKEL (reference sequence). The CDR3 length is 13 residues. This CDR3 is CASSQEGDQPQHF. The CDR3 DNA is TGTGCCAGCAGCCAAGAGGGCGATCAGCCCCAGCATTTT.

CDR3 coding DNA: TGTGCCAGCAGTTATATCCCCCCGAGCGGGACACTCTACGAGCAGTACTTC. It translates to CASSYIPPSGTLYEQYF. The chain couples TRBV27 to TRBJ2-7, with D possibly being TRBD2 (7 bases). The CDR3 length is 17 residues. V gave up 4 bases and J gave up 3 bases, with 22 bases separating them. CDR1 is MNHEY and CDR2 is SMNVEV in the germline V gene (reference sequence).

The rearrangement joins TRBV7-2 to TRBJ2-5, with 7 bases that match TRBD1. CDR3 size: 16 residues. CDR1 is SGHTA and CDR2 is FQGNSA in the germline V gene. Trimming removed 1 base from V and 2 bases from J; junction bases left unmatched: 7. The CDR3 DNA sequence: TGTGCCAGCAGCTTAGTCGACAGGGTGGTGCAAGAGACCCAGTACTTC. This gives the protein CASSLVDRVVQETQYF.

The chain combines TRBV28 with TRBJ1-4; D uncertain. CDR3 size: 13 residues. In germline, CDR1 is MDHEN, CDR2 SYDVKM. Trimming took 11 bases from V and 9 from J, leaving 19 bases between them. The CDR3 spells CAVQDTGFQKLFF. CDR3 DNA: TGTGCCGTACAAGACACGGGGTTCCAAAAACTGTTTTTT. The full variable domain, completed using reference TRBV28 and TRBJ1-4, is DVKVTQSSRYLVKRTGEKVFLECVQDMDHENMFWYRQDPGLGLRLIYFSYDVKMKEKGDIPEGYSVSREKKERFSLILESASTNQTSMYLCAVQDTGFQKLFFGSGTQLSVL.

This chain uses TRBV28 with TRBJ1-5; D ambiguous. This CDR3 is built from 14 residues. Trimming shortened V by 5 bases and J by 3 bases, and 11 bases separated the two germline ends. Per the germline V gene, CDR1 is MDHEN and CDR2 is SYDVKM. As DNA, the CDR3 is TGTGCCAGCAGTCCAGGATTATTCAATCAGCCCCAGCATTTT. It yields the protein CASSPGLFNQPQHF.

The chain combines TRBV27 with TRBJ2-1; possible D gene TRBD2, 6 bases. V lost 5 bases to trimming and J lost 0 bases, with 17 bases between them. Germline values: CDR1 MNHEY, CDR2 SMNVEV (reference sequence). The CDR3 is made up of 17 amino acids. The CDR3 is CASSPKGLLTSYNEQFF. DNA of the CDR3: TGTGCCAGCAGTCCGAAGGGACTGCTGACCTCCTACAATGAGCAGTTCTTC.

This clone has at least ten counts. The gene calls are TRBV27 and TRBJ2-7; 7 nucleotides agree with TRBD2. V shed 6 bases and J 3 bases; nucleotides not matched to a gene: 8. Germline V gives CDR1 MNHEY, CDR2 SMNVEV (reference sequence). The CDR3 contains 14 residues. The CDR3 DNA follows: TGTGCCAGCAGACGTGGGGGGGGGTTCTACGAGCAGTACTTC. This sequence encodes CASRRGGGFYEQYF.

This rearrangement joins TRBV5-6 to TRBJ1-2; the D gene is possibly TRBD1 (6 bases). The germline CDR1 and CDR2 sequences are SGHDT and YYEEEE. The length of the CDR3 is 15 residues. V gave up 4 bases and J gave up 4 bases, with 17 bases separating them. The CDR3 sequence is CASSLTGLAGYGYTF. CDR3 nucleotides: TGTGCCAGCAGCCTGACAGGACTAGCTGGCTATGGCTACACCTTC. The full variable domain, with the rest looked up from reference TRBV5-6 and TRBJ1-2, is DAGVTQSPTHLIKTRGQQVTLRCSPKSGHDTVSWYQQALGQGPQFIFQYYEEEERQRGNFPDRFSGHQFPNYSSELNVNALLLGDSALYLCASSLTGLAGYGYTFGSGTRLTVV.

This clone was seen once. The chain uses TRBV9 and TRBJ2-2, with 7 bases that match TRBD2. The V gene's germline CDR1 is SGDLS and CDR2 YYNGEE. V shed 4 bases and J 5 bases; nucleotides not matched to a gene: 5. The CDR3 has 14 residues. Here the CDR3 reads CASSPRGGTGELFF. The CDR3 DNA follows: TGTGCCAGCAGCCCTCGGGGAGGGACCGGGGAGCTGTTTTTT. The whole variable domain, remainder taken from reference TRBV9 and TRBJ2-2, is DSGVTQTPKHLITATGQRVTLRCSPRSGDLSVYWYQQSLDQGLQFLIQYYNGEERAKGNILERFSAQQFPDLHSELNLSSLELGDSALYFCASSPRGGTGELFFGEGSRLTVL.

The genes are TRBV18 and TRBJ2-3; 11 nucleotides align to TRBD2. With 3 bases clipped from V and 6 bases from J, the junction kept 5 bases outside the gene matches. CDR1 is KGHSH and CDR2 is LQKENI in the germline V gene. The CDR3 is made up of 15 amino acids. As DNA, the CDR3 is TGTGCCAGCTCACCCGTAGCGGGGGGGCTCGATACGCAGTATTTT. Residues: CASSPVAGGLDTQYF.

This chain joins TRBV28 and TRBJ2-7; 7 bases line up with TRBD1. The CDR3 is 15 residues long. CDR1 is MDHEN and CDR2 is SYDVKM in the germline V gene. V lost 5 bases and J lost 3; bases outside the gene matches: 10. The CDR3 nucleotides read TGTGCCAGCAGTCACAGGGACAGTTCTATCTACGAGCAGTACTTC. It is translated as CASSHRDSSIYEQYF. Combining the CDR3 with reference TRBV28 and TRBJ2-7 gives the whole variable domain DVKVTQSSRYLVKRTGEKVFLECVQDMDHENMFWYRQDPGLGLRLIYFSYDVKMKEKGDIPEGYSVSREKKERFSLILESASTNQTSMYLCASSHRDSSIYEQYFGPGTRLTVT.

This clone has a handful of counts. V is TRBV7-6 and J is TRBJ1-4; 7 bases agree with TRBD1. Trimming cost V 1 base and J 7 bases; bases outside gene matches: 9. The CDR3 has 16 amino acids. Per the germline V gene, CDR1 is SGHVS and CDR2 is FNYEAQ. The CDR3 sequence: CASSLGATGTTEKLFF. CDR3 DNA sequence: TGTGCCAGCAGCTTAGGGGCGACAGGGACAACTGAAAAACTGTTTTTT.

This chain joins TRBV5-1 and TRBJ1-3, with 8 nucleotides matching TRBD1. CDR1 is SGHRS and CDR2 is YFSETQ in the germline V gene. Trimming cost V 0 bases and J 3 bases; bases outside gene matches: 2. CDR3 length: 15 residues. DNA for the CDR3: TGCGCCAGCAGCTTGGAAGGGACAGGTGGAAACACCATATATTTT. Its translation is CASSLEGTGGNTIYF.